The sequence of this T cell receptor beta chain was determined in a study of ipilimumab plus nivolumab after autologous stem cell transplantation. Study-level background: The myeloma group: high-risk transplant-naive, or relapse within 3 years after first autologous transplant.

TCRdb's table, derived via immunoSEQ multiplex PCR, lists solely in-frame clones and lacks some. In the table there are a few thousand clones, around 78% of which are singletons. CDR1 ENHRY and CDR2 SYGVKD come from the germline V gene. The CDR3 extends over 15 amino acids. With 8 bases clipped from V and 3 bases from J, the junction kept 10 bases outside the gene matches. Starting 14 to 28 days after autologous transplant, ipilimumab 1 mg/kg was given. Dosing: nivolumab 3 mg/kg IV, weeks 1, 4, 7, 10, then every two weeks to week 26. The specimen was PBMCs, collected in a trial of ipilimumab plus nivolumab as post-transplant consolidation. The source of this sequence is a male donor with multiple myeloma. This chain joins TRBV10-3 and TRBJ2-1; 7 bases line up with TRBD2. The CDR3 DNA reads TGTGCCATCGCACGACCTAGCGGACTCTACAATGAGCAGTTCTTC. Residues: CAIARPSGLYNEQFF.